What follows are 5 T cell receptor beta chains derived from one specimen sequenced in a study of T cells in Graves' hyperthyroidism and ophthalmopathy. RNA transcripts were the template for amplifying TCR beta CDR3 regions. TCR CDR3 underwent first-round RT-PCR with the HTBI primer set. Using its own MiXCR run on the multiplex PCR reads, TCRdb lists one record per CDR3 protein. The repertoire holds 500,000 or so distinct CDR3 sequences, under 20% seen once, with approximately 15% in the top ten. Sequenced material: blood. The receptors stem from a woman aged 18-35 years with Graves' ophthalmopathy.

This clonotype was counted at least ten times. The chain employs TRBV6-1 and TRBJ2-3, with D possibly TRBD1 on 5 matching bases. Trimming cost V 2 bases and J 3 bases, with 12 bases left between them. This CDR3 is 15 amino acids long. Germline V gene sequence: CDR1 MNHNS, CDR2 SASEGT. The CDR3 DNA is TGTGCCAGCAGTGAACCAGGGATTGGTACAGATACGCAGTATTTT. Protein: CASSEPGIGTDTQYF.

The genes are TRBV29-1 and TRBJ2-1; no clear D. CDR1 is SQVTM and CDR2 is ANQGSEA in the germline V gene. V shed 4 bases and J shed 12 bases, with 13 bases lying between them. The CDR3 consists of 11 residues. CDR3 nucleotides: TGCAGCGTTGTTCTCCTAGGTCTGCAGTTCTTC. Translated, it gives CSVVLLGLQFF.

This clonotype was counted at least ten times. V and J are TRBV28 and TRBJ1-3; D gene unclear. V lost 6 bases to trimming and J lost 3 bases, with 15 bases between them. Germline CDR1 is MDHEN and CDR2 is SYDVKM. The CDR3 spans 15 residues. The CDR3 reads CASSRASGGGNTIYF. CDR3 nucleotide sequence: TGTGCCAGCAGCCGGGCCTCCGGCGGTGGAAACACCATATATTTT.

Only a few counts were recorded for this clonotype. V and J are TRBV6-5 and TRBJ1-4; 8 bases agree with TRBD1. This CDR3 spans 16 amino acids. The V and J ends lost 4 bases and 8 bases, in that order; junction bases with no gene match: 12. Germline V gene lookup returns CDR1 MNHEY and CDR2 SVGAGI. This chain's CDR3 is CASSLLTDRGGEKLFF. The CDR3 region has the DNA TGTGCCAGCAGTTTACTAACCGACAGGGGAGGGGAAAAACTGTTTTTT.

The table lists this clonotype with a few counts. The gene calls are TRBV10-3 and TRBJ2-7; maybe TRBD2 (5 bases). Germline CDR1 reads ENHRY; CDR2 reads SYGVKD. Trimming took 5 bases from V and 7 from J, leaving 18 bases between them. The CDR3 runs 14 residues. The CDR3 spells CAISHNSGPGEQYF. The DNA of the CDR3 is TGTGCCATCAGTCATAACTCCGGACCGGGGGAGCAGTACTTC.